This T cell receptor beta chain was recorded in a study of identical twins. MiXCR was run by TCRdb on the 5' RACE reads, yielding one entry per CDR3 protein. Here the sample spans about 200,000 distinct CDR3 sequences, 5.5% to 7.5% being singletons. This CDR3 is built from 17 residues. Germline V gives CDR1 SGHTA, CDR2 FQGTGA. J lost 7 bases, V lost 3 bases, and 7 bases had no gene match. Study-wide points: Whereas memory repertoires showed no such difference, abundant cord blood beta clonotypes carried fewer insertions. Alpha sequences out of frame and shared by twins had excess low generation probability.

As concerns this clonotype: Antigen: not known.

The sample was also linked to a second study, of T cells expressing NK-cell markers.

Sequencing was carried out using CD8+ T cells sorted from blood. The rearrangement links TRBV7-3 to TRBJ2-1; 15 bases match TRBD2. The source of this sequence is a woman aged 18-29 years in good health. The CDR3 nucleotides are TGTGCCAGCAGCTTCCCCCCCGGGACTAGCGGGGGGAATGAGCAGTTCTTC. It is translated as CASSFPPGTSGGNEQFF. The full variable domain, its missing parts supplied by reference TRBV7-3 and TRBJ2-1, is GAGVSQTPSNKVTEKGKYVELRCDPISGHTALYWYRQSLGQGPEFLIYFQGTGAADDSGLPNDRFFAVRPEGSVSTLKIQRTERGDSAVYLCASSFPPGTSGGNEQFFGPGTRLTVL.